This TCR beta chain derives from a study of CD8 T cells in Susac syndrome. After extraction with the RNeasy kit, about 0.45 to 1 ug of the RNA was reverse transcribed using random hexamers. Across 54 Vbeta and 13 Jbeta, immunoSEQ multiplex PCR amplified TCR beta CDR3. TCRdb processed the immunoSEQ multiplex PCR reads anew with MiXCR; each CDR3 protein has one entry. The table shows hundreds of thousands of distinct CDR3 sequences, with roughly 85% occurring only once. Sequencing of TCR beta drew on CD8+ and CD4+ T cells from blood. Multiple sclerosis controls were treatment-naive patients with stable or active relapsing-remitting disease. Both CD4+ and CD8+ T cells were negatively isolated, and TEMRA cells underwent FACS enrichment. Germline assignment: CDR1 MGHDK and CDR2 SYGVNS. The germline V and J ends were trimmed by 4 bases and 3 bases, with 10 bases remaining between them. CDR3 size: 13 residues.

The chain uses TRBV25-1 and TRBJ2-7; D not certain. The TCR originated in a human donor with multiple sclerosis. Material for sequencing was CD8+ T cells from PBMCs. CDR3 coding DNA: TGTGCCAGCAGTGGTGGCAGCCTCTACGAGCAGTACTTC. Its protein product is CASSGGSLYEQYF.